The rows below give T cell receptor beta chains drawn from one sample of a study of post-analysis software for immune sequencing data. TCRdb recomputed calls from the PCR reads with MiXCR, one row per CDR3 protein. The data contain about 680,000 distinct CDR3 sequences, 55% to 70% of them singletons. Sequenced sample: blood. The receptor source for this set is a girl aged 2 to 9 with multiple sclerosis. Both conserved end residues are part of each CDR3. The D gene is left open where the match is weak. Part of the rows lack a size; the others show once, few, many or a class for expanded clones.

CDR3 | DNA | length | size | J | D | V
CASSGQVSGYTF | TGTGCCTCAAGTGGACAGGTCTCTGGCTACACCTTC | 12 | . | TRBJ1-2 | TRBD1 | TRBV30
CASSGTGAGGETQYF | TGTGCCAGCAGTGGCACAGGGGCCGGAGGTGAGACCCAGTACTTC | 15 | . | TRBJ2-5 | TRBD1 | TRBV25-1
CASSPGDSGLEQYF | TGTGCCAGCAGCCCAGGGGACTCCGGGTTGGAGCAGTACTTC | 14 | . | TRBJ2-5 | . | TRBV13
CASSSYGRNYGQYF | TGTGCCAGCAGCTCGTACGGCCGGAACTACGGGCAGTACTTC | 14 | . | TRBJ2-5 | . | TRBV7-9
CASSYGSGYTF | TGTGCCAGCAGTTACGGATCGGGCTACACCTTC | 11 | few | TRBJ1-2 | . | TRBV6-2/TRBV6-3
CASSYSEGSGYTF | TGTGCCAGCAGTTACTCGGAGGGGTCTGGCTACACCTTC | 13 | . | TRBJ1-2 | . | TRBV6-5
CASSVGGLNNEQFF | TGTGCCAGCAGCGTAGGCGGACTAAATAATGAGCAGTTCTTC | 14 | . | TRBJ2-1 | . | TRBV9
CASSWYTQETQYF | TGTGCCAGCAGTTGGTACACTCAAGAGACCCAGTACTTC | 13 | few | TRBJ2-5 | . | TRBV12-3/TRBV12-4
CASRHTGADGYTF | TGTGCCAGCAGACATACAGGGGCGGATGGCTACACCTTC | 13 | . | TRBJ1-2 | TRBD1 | TRBV6-1
CASSQELGSYNEQFF | TGTGCCAGCAGCCAAGAACTCGGCTCCTACAATGAGCAGTTCTTC | 15 | . | TRBJ2-1 | . | TRBV7-2
CASSRQRQGQGGEFF | TGCGCCAGCAGCCGGCAAAGGCAGGGACAGGGAGGGGAGTTCTTC | 15 | few | TRBJ2-1 | TRBD1 | TRBV5-1
CASSVAGLYNEQFF | TGTGCCAGCAGCGTGGCCGGACTCTACAATGAGCAGTTCTTC | 14 | . | TRBJ2-1 | . | TRBV9
CSAKFGRSTDTQYF | TGCAGTGCCAAATTCGGACGCAGCACAGATACGCAGTATTTT | 14 | few | TRBJ2-3 | . | TRBV20-1
CSASRLADTQYF | TGCAGTGCTTCCCGTTTAGCAGATACGCAGTATTTT | 12 | . | TRBJ2-3 | . | TRBV20-1
CSVEVPGTLYEQYF | TGCAGCGTTGAAGTCCCCGGGACCCTCTACGAGCAGTACTTC | 14 | . | TRBJ2-7 | . | TRBV29-1
CASSLLRDYNEQFF | TGTGCCAGCAGCTTACTGCGGGACTACAATGAGCAGTTCTTC | 14 | once | TRBJ2-1 | . | TRBV7-9
CASRSGTDNSPLHF | TGTGCCAGCAGATCCGGGACAGATAATTCACCCCTCCACTTT | 14 | few | TRBJ1-6 | TRBD1 | TRBV7-6
CSAVLAGSSYEQYF | TGCAGTGCAGTTCTAGCGGGCAGCTCCTACGAGCAGTACTTC | 14 | . | TRBJ2-7 | TRBD2 | TRBV20-1
CASSQAENGYTF | TGTGCCAGCAGCCAAGCTGAGAATGGCTACACCTTC | 12 | few | TRBJ1-2 | . | TRBV4-2
CASSEAPDYSIPNIQYF | TGCGCCAGCAGTGAAGCCCCGGACTACTCGATTCCAAACATTCAGTACTTC | 17 | . | TRBJ2-4 | . | TRBV10-1
CASSTRPVNEQFF | TGTGCCAGCAGCACACGACCAGTGAATGAGCAGTTCTTC | 13 | . | TRBJ2-1 | . | TRBV11-3
CASRYWTSGGANEQFF | TGTGCCAGCAGGTACTGGACTAGCGGGGGTGCCAATGAGCAGTTCTTC | 16 | . | TRBJ2-1 | TRBD2 | TRBV9
CASSLWGSGGANNNEQFF | TGTGCCAGCAGCTTGTGGGGTAGCGGGGGGGCCAATAACAATGAGCAGTTCTTC | 18 | . | TRBJ2-1 | TRBD2 | TRBV5-4
CASSQERRGSNYGYTF | TGCGCCAGCAGCCAAGAGAGAAGGGGATCTAACTATGGATACACCTTC | 16 | . | TRBJ1-2 | . | TRBV4-3
CASSLVLGTYNEQFF | TGTGCCAGCAGCTTAGTATTAGGGACCTACAATGAGCAGTTCTTC | 15 | . | TRBJ2-1 | . | TRBV11-1
CSASAGGPVGEQFF | TGCAGTGCTTCAGCGGGGGGGCCGGTCGGTGAGCAGTTCTTC | 14 | few | TRBJ2-1 | TRBD2 | TRBV20-1
CASESVGYEQYF | TGTGCCAGCGAGAGTGTGGGTTACGAGCAGTACTTC | 12 | few | TRBJ2-7 | . | TRBV7-9
CASSLDGSEVLYEQYF | TGCGCCAGCAGCTTGGATGGCTCCGAGGTCCTTTACGAGCAGTACTTC | 16 | once | TRBJ2-7 | . | TRBV5-1
CAGSPSGTRSYNEQFF | TGTGCCGGCAGCCCGTCGGGGACTAGGAGCTACAATGAGCAGTTCTTC | 16 | once | TRBJ2-1 | TRBD2 | TRBV7-9
CANSLSEGYEQYF | TGTGCCAACTCACTTTCGGAGGGCTACGAGCAGTACTTC | 13 | . | TRBJ2-7 | . | TRBV28
CASSLEAFGYTF | TGTGCCAGCAGCCTTGAGGCTTTTGGCTACACCTTC | 12 | . | TRBJ1-2 | . | TRBV14
CASQRTGSEEQYF | TGTGCCAGCCAAAGGACAGGCTCAGAAGAGCAGTACTTC | 13 | . | TRBJ2-7 | TRBD1 | TRBV6-2/TRBV6-3
CASSLAGTAIPYGYTF | TGTGCCAGCAGCTTAGCCGGGACGGCCATACCCTATGGCTACACCTTC | 16 | . | TRBJ1-2 | . | TRBV7-2
CSATRQASTDTQYF | TGCAGTGCTACTAGGCAGGCAAGCACAGATACGCAGTATTTT | 14 | . | TRBJ2-3 | . | TRBV20-1
CSARRFHGGETQYF | TGCAGTGCTAGACGTTTTCACGGGGGAGAGACCCAGTACTTC | 14 | once | TRBJ2-5 | . | TRBV20-1
CASSLVLNYEQYF | TGTGCCAGCAGCTTGGTACTGAACTACGAGCAGTACTTC | 13 | few | TRBJ2-7 | . | TRBV5-5
CASSAGTAYNEQFF | TGTGCTAGCAGCGCCGGGACAGCCTACAATGAGCAGTTCTTC | 14 | few | TRBJ2-1 | TRBD1 | TRBV5-5
CASSLVQGLEETQYF | TGTGCCAGCAGCTTAGTACAGGGGCTGGAGGAGACCCAGTACTTC | 15 | . | TRBJ2-5 | TRBD1 | TRBV7-2
CASSYGQGGYEQYF | TGTGCCAGCAGTTACGGGCAGGGAGGATACGAGCAGTACTTC | 14 | . | TRBJ2-7 | . | TRBV6-5